The 8 T cell receptor beta chains listed next were all sequenced from one sample in a study of STAT5B mutations in CD4+ large granular lymphocyte leukemia. Clones were sequenced by immunoSEQ multiplex PCR, and TCRdb holds only the in-frame ones, with some missing. The repertoire holds around 30,000 clones, with roughly 72% as singletons. Specimen: CD4+ T cells from blood buffy coats. The origin of the receptors is a human donor in good health.

This clone was detected only once. The chain is built from TRBV6-6 and TRBJ2-5; no reliable D call. The CDR3 loop spans 12 amino acids. Germline V gene data show CDR1 as MNHNY and CDR2 as SVGAGI (reference sequence). Trimming took off 0 bases at V and 4 bases at J, with 3 bases between the two ends. The CDR3 nucleotides read TGTGCCAGCAGTTACTCGATAGAGACCCAGTACTTC. Residues: CASSYSIETQYF.

The V gene is TRBV2, the J gene TRBJ1-1, with TRBD1 matching over 7 bases. Germline V gene data show CDR1 as SNHLY and CDR2 as FYNNEI. The ends lost 5 bases at V and 3 bases at J; junction bases unmatched: 9. The CDR3 runs to 15 residues. The DNA for the CDR3 is TGTGCCAGCAGTAAAAGCAGGGGGGGGGACACTGAAGCTTTCTTT. As protein: CASSKSRGGDTEAFF.

The gene calls are TRBV5-1 and TRBJ2-5; either TRBD1 or TRBD2 may fit D (5 bases each). Between the trimmed V and J ends, which lost 4 bases and 1 base, there was a span of 17 bases. This CDR3 contains 16 residues. Per germline, CDR1 SGHRS and CDR2 YFSETQ. Here the CDR3 reads CASSGGPDGFQETQYF. The CDR3 region has the DNA TGCGCCAGCAGCGGGGGACCGGACGGATTCCAAGAGACCCAGTACTTC. Using reference TRBV5-1 and TRBJ2-5 for the parts outside the CDR3, the full variable domain is KAGVTQTPRYLIKTRGQQVTLSCSPISGHRSVSWYQQTPGQGLQFLFEYFSETQRNKGNFPGRFSGRQFSNSRSEMNVSTLELGDSALYLCASSGGPDGFQETQYFGPGTRLLVL.

The chain couples TRBV7-8 to TRBJ1-6; D is unresolved. Germline loops: CDR1 SGHVS, CDR2 FQNEAQ. V lost 1 base, J lost 7 bases, and 11 bases lay in between. The CDR3 is 15 amino acids. This chain's CDR3 is CASSLEYNANSPLHF. CDR3 bases: TGTGCCAGCAGCTTAGAATACAACGCCAATTCACCCCTCCACTTT.

The CDR3 DNA is TGTGCCAGCAGCCTCTACATAGCCTACGAGCAGTACTTC. Its protein product is CASSLYIAYEQYF. J is TRBJ2-7 and V is TRBV6-5, with D hard to call. Germline V gene sequence: CDR1 MNHEY, CDR2 SVGAGI. Trimming removed 6 bases from V and 2 bases from J, with 11 bases in between. The CDR3 spans 13 residues.

The V and J genes are TRBV7-9 and TRBJ2-7; the D is unclear. The length of the CDR3 is 16 residues. V dropped 2 bases and J dropped 0 bases, with 14 bases sitting between them. CDR1 is SEHNR and CDR2 is FQNEAQ in the germline V gene (reference sequence). CDR3 protein: CASSLLGVLSSYEQYF. Written as DNA, the CDR3 is TGTGCCAGCAGCTTACTTGGAGTCCTGAGCTCCTACGAGCAGTACTTC.

This clone was observed a handful of times. The V and J genes are TRBV2 and TRBJ1-5; 9 bases line up with TRBD1. Germline V CDR1 and CDR2: SNHLY, FYNNEI. CDR3 size: 14 residues. V gave up 4 bases and J gave up 11 bases; unmatched junction bases: 9. The CDR3, as DNA: TGTGCCAGCAGTGTACAGGGGGCCCTTAGGGCCCAGCATTTT. Its translation is CASSVQGALRAQHF.

This clone has a single count. The chain employs TRBV6-1 and TRBJ2-3; D is uncertain. V was shortened by 1 base and J by 4 bases, with 9 bases between the two germline ends. CDR3 length: 14 residues. CDR1 is MNHNS and CDR2 is SASEGT in the germline V gene. Here the CDR3 DNA reads TGTGCCAGCAGTGAAGGGTCCCGGGCAGATACGCAGTATTTT. Protein sequence: CASSEGSRADTQYF.